This TCR beta chain was identified during a study of T cell repertoires in cytomegalovirus infection. Study summary: The authors relied on CMV epitopes, both recently identified HLA-C-restricted and well-studied HLA-B-restricted. CMV infection plus the matching HLA type was flagged by public TCR beta signatures.

Study-level results: Individuals carrying CMV plus the relevant HLA were identified by cumulative frequency of public TCR beta families. Dominating the ex vivo response were TCR beta clonotypes that were CMV-specific and HLA-C-restricted.

TCRdb called the reads again in MiXCR, with one record for every CDR3 protein. The table includes roughly 730,000 distinct CDR3 sequences, roughly 36% detected once. Concerning this clonotype itself: Its antigen remains unidentified.

The CDR3 consists of 10 residues. Looked up from germline, CDR1 is DFQATT and CDR2 is SNEGSKA (reference sequence). Trimming cost V 5 bases and J 7 bases, with 8 bases left between them. The input for sequencing was cultured PBMCs, taken from culture after CMV antigen stimulation. The genes are TRBV20-1 and TRBJ1-1; D unresolved. This clonotype originated in a human donor in good health (CMV status not recorded). Some clones in this sample may be carry-over from other donors' samples. CDR3: CSAEDGEAFF. In DNA form, the CDR3 reads TGCAGTGCTGAGGATGGTGAAGCTTTCTTT.